The clone carrying this T cell receptor beta chain appeared many times. Its target is unknown. This sample stems from a study of neurological immune-mediated disorders. Study results and caveats: HTLV-1-associated myelopathy showed the most TCR clonal expansion; multiple sclerosis the least, below healthy controls.

MiXCR was run by TCRdb on the 5' RACE reads, yielding one entry per CDR3 protein. This repertoire shows around 35,000 distinct CDR3 sequences, less than 1.6% found once; its top ten account for about 10%. The length of the CDR3 is 16 residues. Germline V gives CDR1 DFQATT, CDR2 SNEGSKA (reference sequence). The junction had 11 bases not matched to a gene; V was cut back by 6 bases and J by 3 bases. The unsorted libraries originated from 2 million PBMCs kept at -80 C. The sequence came from a woman aged 30 to 39 with multiple sclerosis. The source material was PBMCs. The chain uses TRBV20-1 and TRBJ2-3; 11 bases match TRBD2. This CDR3 is CSAYNPGLAATDTQYF. The DNA for the CDR3 is TGCAGTGCCTACAACCCGGGACTAGCGGCTACAGATACGCAGTATTTT.